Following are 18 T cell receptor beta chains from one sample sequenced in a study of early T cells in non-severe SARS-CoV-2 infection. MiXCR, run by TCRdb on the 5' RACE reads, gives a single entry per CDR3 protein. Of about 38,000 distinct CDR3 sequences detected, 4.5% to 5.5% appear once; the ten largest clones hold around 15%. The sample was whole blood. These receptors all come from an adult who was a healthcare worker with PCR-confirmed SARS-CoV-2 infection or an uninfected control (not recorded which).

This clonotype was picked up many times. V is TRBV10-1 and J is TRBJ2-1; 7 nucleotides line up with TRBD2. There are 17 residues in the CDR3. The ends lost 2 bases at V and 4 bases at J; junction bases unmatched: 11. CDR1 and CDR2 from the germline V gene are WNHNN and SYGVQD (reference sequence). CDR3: CASSENPGLGLYNEQFF. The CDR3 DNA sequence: TGCGCCAGCAGTGAGAATCCAGGACTAGGGCTTTACAATGAGCAGTTCTTC.

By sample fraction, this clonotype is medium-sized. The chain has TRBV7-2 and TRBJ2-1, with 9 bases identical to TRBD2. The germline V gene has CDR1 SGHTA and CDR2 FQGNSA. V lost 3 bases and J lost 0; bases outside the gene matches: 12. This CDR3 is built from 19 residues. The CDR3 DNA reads TGTGCCAGCAGCTTTAGTACTGGGACTAGCCCTAGCTCCTACAATGAGCAGTTCTTC. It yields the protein CASSFSTGTSPSSYNEQFF.

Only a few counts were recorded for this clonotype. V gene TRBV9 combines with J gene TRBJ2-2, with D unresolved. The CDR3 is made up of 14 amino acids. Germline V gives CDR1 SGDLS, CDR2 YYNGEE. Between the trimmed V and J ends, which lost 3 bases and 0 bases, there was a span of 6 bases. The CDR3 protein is CASSAGANTGELFF. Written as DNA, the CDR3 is TGTGCCAGCAGCGCCGGCGCGAACACCGGGGAGCTGTTTTTT.

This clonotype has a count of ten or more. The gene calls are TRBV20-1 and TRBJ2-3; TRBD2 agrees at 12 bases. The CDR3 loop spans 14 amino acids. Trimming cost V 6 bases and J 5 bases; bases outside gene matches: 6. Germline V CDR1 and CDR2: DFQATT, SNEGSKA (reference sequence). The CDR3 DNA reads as TGCAGTGCACTGCTAGCGGGGGGGCGAGATACGCAGTATTTT. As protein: CSALLAGGRDTQYF.

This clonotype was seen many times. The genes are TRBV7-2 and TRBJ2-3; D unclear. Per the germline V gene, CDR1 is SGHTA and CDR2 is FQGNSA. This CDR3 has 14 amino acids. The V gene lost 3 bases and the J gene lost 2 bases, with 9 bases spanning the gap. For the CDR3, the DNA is TGTGCCAGCAGCTTTAGACTGGTCACAGATACGCAGTATTTT. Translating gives CASSFRLVTDTQYF.

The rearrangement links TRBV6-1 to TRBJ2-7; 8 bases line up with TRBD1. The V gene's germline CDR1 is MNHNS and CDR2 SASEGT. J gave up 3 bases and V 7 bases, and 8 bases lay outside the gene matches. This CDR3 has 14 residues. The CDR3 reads CASISRTGNYEQYF. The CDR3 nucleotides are TGTGCCAGCATCAGCAGGACAGGGAACTACGAGCAGTACTTC.

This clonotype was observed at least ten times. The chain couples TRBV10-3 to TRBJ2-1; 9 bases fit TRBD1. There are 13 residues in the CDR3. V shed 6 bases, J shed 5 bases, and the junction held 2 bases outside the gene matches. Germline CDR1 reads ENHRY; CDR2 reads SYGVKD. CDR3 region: CAISRDRDNEQFF. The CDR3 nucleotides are TGTGCCATCAGCCGGGACAGGGACAATGAGCAGTTCTTC.

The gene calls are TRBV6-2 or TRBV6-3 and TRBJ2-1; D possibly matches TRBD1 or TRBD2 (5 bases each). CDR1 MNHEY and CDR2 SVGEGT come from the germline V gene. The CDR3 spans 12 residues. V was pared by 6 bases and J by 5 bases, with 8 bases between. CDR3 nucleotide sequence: TGTGCCAGCAGCGGGACGGACAATGAGCAGTTCTTC. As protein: CASSGTDNEQFF.

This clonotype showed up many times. The CDR3 DNA reads TGCAGTGCTAGGGGGACTTCGAGAGATACGCAGTATTTT. Its protein product is CSARGTSRDTQYF. The chain joins TRBV20-1 to TRBJ2-3; possible D gene TRBD2, 6 bases. The CDR3 sequence is 13 residues long. The V and J ends lost 3 bases and 5 bases respectively, with 12 bases between them. Germline-derived CDR1 and CDR2 are DFQATT and SNEGSKA (reference sequence).

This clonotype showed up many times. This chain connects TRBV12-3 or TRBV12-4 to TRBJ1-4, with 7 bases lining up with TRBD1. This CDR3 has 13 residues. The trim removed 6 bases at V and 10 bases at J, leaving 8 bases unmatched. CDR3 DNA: TGTGCCAGCAGCCAAGGACAGGAAGGAAAACTGTTTTTT. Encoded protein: CASSQGQEGKLFF.

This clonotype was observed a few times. The chain's CDR3 is CASSFRQGITEAFF. CDR3 coding DNA: TGTGCCAGCAGCTTCCGTCAGGGGATCACTGAAGCTTTCTTT. The V call is TRBV7-9, the J call TRBJ1-1; D possibly corresponds to TRBD1 (6 bases). Deletions cut 3 bases from V and 4 bases from J, with 12 bases between. The CDR3 is made up of 14 amino acids. Per germline, CDR1 SEHNR and CDR2 FQNEAQ (reference sequence).

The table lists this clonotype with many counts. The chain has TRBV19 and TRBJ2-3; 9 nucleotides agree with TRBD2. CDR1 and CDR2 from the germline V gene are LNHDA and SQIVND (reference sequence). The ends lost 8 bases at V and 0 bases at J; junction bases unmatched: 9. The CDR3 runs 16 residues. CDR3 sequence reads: CASARKRGASTDTQYF. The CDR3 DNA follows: TGTGCCAGTGCCAGGAAGCGGGGGGCTAGCACAGATACGCAGTATTTT.

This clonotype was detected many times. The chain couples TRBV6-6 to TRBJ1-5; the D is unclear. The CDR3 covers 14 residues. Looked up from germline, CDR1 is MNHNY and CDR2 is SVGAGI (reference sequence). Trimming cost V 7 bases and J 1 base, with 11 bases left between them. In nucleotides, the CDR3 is TGTGCCAGCACCATTGGACTGAGCAATCAGCCCCAGCATTTT. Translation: CASTIGLSNQPQHF.

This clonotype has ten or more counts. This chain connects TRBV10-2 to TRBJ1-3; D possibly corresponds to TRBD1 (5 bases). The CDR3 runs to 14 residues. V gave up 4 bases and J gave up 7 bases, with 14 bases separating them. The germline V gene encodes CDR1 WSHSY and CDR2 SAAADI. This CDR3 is CASSAAGRANTIYF. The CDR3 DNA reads TGCGCCAGCAGTGCAGCAGGGCGTGCGAACACCATATATTTT.

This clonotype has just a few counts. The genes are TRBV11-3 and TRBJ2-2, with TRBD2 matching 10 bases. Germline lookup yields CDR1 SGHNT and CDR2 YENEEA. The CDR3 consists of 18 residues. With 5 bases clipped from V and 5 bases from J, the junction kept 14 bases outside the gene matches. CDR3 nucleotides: TGTGCCAGCAGCCCCTCGAGGCTAGCGGGGGTTCCGACCGGGGAGCTGTTTTTT. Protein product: CASSPSRLAGVPTGELFF.

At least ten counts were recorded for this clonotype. CDR3 nucleotide sequence: TGTGCCAGCAGCCAAGAAGGAGGCGCGACAGAAGCTTTCTTT. Its protein is CASSQEGGATEAFF. The chain has TRBV14 and TRBJ1-1; D unclear. Germline V gene data show CDR1 as SGHDN and CDR2 as FVKESK. Deletions cut 0 bases from V and 8 bases from J, with 13 bases between. The CDR3 length is 14 residues.

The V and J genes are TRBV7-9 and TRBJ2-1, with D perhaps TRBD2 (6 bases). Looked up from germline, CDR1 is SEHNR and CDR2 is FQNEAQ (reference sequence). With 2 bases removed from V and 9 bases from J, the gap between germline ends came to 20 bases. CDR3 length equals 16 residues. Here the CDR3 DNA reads TGTGCCAGCAGCTTATCGGGACTCTTTATCGGGGGTGAGCAGTTCTTC. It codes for CASSLSGLFIGGEQFF.

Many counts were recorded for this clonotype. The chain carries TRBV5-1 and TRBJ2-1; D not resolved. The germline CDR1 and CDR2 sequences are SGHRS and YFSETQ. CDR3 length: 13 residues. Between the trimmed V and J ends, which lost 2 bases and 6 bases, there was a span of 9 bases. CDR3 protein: CASSLRNVNEQFF. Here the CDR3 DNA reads TGCGCCAGCAGCTTAAGAAATGTCAATGAGCAGTTCTTC.